This TCR beta chain was identified during a study of blood T cell repertoires in COVID-19. Background on the study: T cells, B-cell-depleted T cells, or PBMCs supplied cDNA or gDNA.

Assignments of participants to cohorts depended upon their own reported clinical history. The study counted Cohort 3 donors as recovered given two negative PCRs, clearance, or symptom resolution. The germline V gene encodes CDR1 SGHVS and CDR2 FNYEAQ. The CDR3 contains 15 residues. Trimming left V 4 bases short and J 0 bases short, with 10 bases between. TCRdb's table, derived via immunoSEQ multiplex PCR, lists solely in-frame clones and lacks some. The sample holds 150,000 to 200,000 clones; around 80% are singletons and the top ten take about 15%. The rearrangement joins TRBV7-6 to TRBJ1-3, with D maybe TRBD1 (6 bases). Sequencing was done on a sample of PBMCs or T cells enriched from blood (not recorded which). This TCR derives from a middle-aged man who had recovered from COVID-19. The CDR3 reads CASSSTGFSGNTIYF. CDR3 coding DNA: TGTGCCAGCAGCTCGACAGGTTTCTCTGGAAACACCATATATTTT.